This TCR beta chain was sequenced during a study of blood T cell repertoires in COVID-19. About the study: Sites in the United States, Italy and Spain provided acute and convalescent COVID-19 samples. T cells, B-cell-depleted T cells, or PBMCs provided the cDNA or gDNA that served as material.

Looked up from germline, CDR1 is MNHEY and CDR2 is SVGAGI. The CDR3 spans 14 residues. Trimming removed 5 bases from V and 3 bases from J; junction bases left unmatched: 4. Authors' data handling: Reference gene primers were amplified, and this amplification served to estimate nucleated cell counts. Method: immunoSEQ multiplex PCR; TCRdb's copy keeps in-frame clones and lacks some. V and J calls and clone size come straight from that table; D and trimming were deduced from the DNA. In the table there are about 220,000 clones, about 86% of which are singletons. This sequence originates from a woman aged 60-75 years with acute or convalescent COVID-19. V gene TRBV6-5 combines with J gene TRBJ1-5; 7 nucleotides agree with TRBD1. The specimen sequenced was peripheral blood. CDR3 residues: CASSRDSYNQPQHF. The CDR3 DNA reads TGTGCCAGCAGTCGGGACAGCTACAATCAGCCCCAGCATTTT.